Following are 30 T cell receptor beta chains from one sample sequenced in a study of blood T cell repertoires in COVID-19. Method: immunoSEQ multiplex PCR; TCRdb's copy keeps in-frame clones and lacks some. The sample contains approximately 140,000 clones, 88% of which appear only once. Sequenced input: peripheral blood. These receptors all stem from a human donor in a cohort sampled during active COVID-19.

The chain employs TRBV5-1 and TRBJ2-3; D remains unclear. Germline CDR1 is SGHRS and CDR2 is YFSETQ. V was shortened by 0 bases and J by 0 bases, with 8 bases between the two germline ends. This CDR3 has 15 residues. The CDR3 spells CASSLGHASTDTQYF. The CDR3 DNA sequence: TGCGCCAGCAGCTTGGGGCACGCTAGCACAGATACGCAGTATTTT.

In this sample, this clone turned up once. The V and J genes are TRBV14 and TRBJ2-4; D is uncertain. Germline assignment: CDR1 SGHDN and CDR2 FVKESK. This CDR3 region has 14 residues. Trimming took 0 bases from V and 6 from J, leaving 9 bases between them. The CDR3 is CASSQDPTRNIQYF. The CDR3, as DNA: TGTGCCAGCAGCCAAGACCCGACACGAAACATTCAGTACTTC.

The chain joins TRBV15 to TRBJ1-2; D is perhaps TRBD1 (6 bases). The CDR3 has 17 amino acids. In germline, CDR1 is LNHNV, CDR2 YYDKDF (reference sequence). Trimming took off 1 base at V and 0 bases at J, with 15 bases between the two ends. The CDR3 reads CATSRGTGLEANYGYTF. The CDR3 DNA follows: TGTGCCACCAGCAGAGGAACAGGGTTGGAAGCTAACTATGGCTACACCTTC.

The chain uses TRBV9 and TRBJ2-5, with a possible D match to TRBD1 (5 bases). Germline V lookup: CDR1 SGDLS, CDR2 YYNGEE. The CDR3 spans 15 residues. Trimming stripped 4 bases from V and 5 bases from J, with 18 bases between. This CDR3 reads CASSPHPSRVETQYF. The CDR3, as DNA: TGTGCCAGCAGCCCCCACCCCAGCAGGGTCGAGACCCAGTACTTC.

The chain recombines TRBV6-6 with TRBJ2-7; D is unclear. Trimming cost V 2 bases and J 0 bases, with 11 bases left between them. The germline CDR1 and CDR2 sequences are MNHNY and SVGAGI (reference sequence). The CDR3 covers 15 residues. CDR3 DNA sequence: TGTGCCAGCAGTTACCCAAACAAGAACTCCTACGAGCAGTACTTC. This translates into CASSYPNKNSYEQYF.

This clone was counted once. The chain has TRBV11-2 and TRBJ1-1; 11 bases agree with TRBD1. The ends lost 3 bases at V and 4 bases at J; junction bases unmatched: 4. CDR1 and CDR2 from the germline V gene are SGHAT and FQNNGV. CDR3 length equals 15 residues. CDR3 residues: CASSLGQGGVTEAFF. The DNA for the CDR3 is TGTGCCAGCAGCTTGGGACAGGGGGGAGTCACTGAAGCTTTCTTT. Together with reference TRBV11-2 and TRBJ1-1, the CDR3 gives the full variable domain: EAGVAQSPRYKIIEKRQSVAFWCNPISGHATLYWYQQILGQGPKLLIQFQNNGVVDDSQLPKDRFSAERLKGVDSTLKIQPAKLEDSAVYLCASSLGQGGVTEAFFGQGTRLTVV.

The chain combines TRBV2 with TRBJ1-6; no clear D gene. The germline V and J ends were trimmed by 4 bases and 7 bases, with 8 bases remaining between them. Germline loops: CDR1 SNHLY, CDR2 FYNNEI. The CDR3 is made up of 13 amino acids. The CDR3: CASSGLSNSPLHF. The CDR3 DNA reads as TGTGCCAGCAGTGGTTTGAGCAATTCACCCCTCCACTTT. The whole variable domain, remainder taken from reference TRBV2 and TRBJ1-6, is EPEVTQTPSHQVTQMGQEVILRCVPISNHLYFYWYRQILGQKVEFLVSFYNNEISEKSEIFDDQFSVERPDGSNFTLKIRSTKLEDSAMYFCASSGLSNSPLHFGNGTRLTVT.

The chain recombines TRBV5-4 with TRBJ2-3; 9 positions agree with TRBD2. The germline V gene encodes CDR1 SGHNT and CDR2 YYREEE (reference sequence). V shed 4 bases and J 2 bases; nucleotides not matched to a gene: 8. The CDR3 runs to 16 residues. CDR3 protein: CASSIPGLAFTDTQYF. The CDR3, as DNA: TGTGCCAGCAGCATACCGGGACTAGCTTTCACAGATACGCAGTATTTT. The whole variable domain, filled in from reference TRBV5-4 and TRBJ2-3, reads ETGVTQSPTHLIKTRGQQVTLRCSSQSGHNTVSWYQQALGQGPQFIFQYYREEENGRGNFPPRFSGLQFPNYSSELNVNALELDDSALYLCASSIPGLAFTDTQYFGPGTRLTVL.

This chain joins TRBV6-6 and TRBJ1-3; 10 bases fit TRBD1. The CDR3 runs 20 residues. With V trimmed by 5 bases and J by 0 bases, 16 bases remained unmatched. The germline V gene encodes CDR1 MNHNY and CDR2 SVGAGI (reference sequence). CDR3 in DNA: TGTGCCAGCAGTCCATCCCGGGACAGGGGACACCCTCGCTCTGGAAACACCATATATTTT. This codes for CASSPSRDRGHPRSGNTIYF.

The chain couples TRBV14 to TRBJ1-4; tentatively, D is TRBD1 (5 bases). This CDR3 spans 15 amino acids. CDR1 is SGHDN and CDR2 is FVKESK in the germline V gene. Trimming took 1 base from V and 8 from J, leaving 14 bases between them. CDR3 loop: CASSQGRGEGEKLFF. The CDR3 DNA is TGTGCCAGCAGCCAAGGAAGGGGCGAAGGGGAAAAACTGTTTTTT.

This rearrangement joins TRBV6-5 to TRBJ1-1; 7 positions match TRBD1. This CDR3 contains 13 residues. With V trimmed by 6 bases and J by 1 base, 2 bases remained unmatched. Germline loops: CDR1 MNHEY, CDR2 SVGAGI. The CDR3 DNA reads as TGTGCCAGCAGCAGACAGGGGAACACTGAAGCTTTCTTT. Protein sequence: CASSRQGNTEAFF.

This sequence joins TRBV3-1 (or the pseudogene TRBV3-2) and TRBJ2-3; TRBD2 matches at 8 bases. The germline gives CDR1 LGHDT, CDR2 YNNKEL (reference sequence). The CDR3 length is 16 residues. With 1 base clipped from V and 1 base from J, the junction kept 4 bases outside the gene matches. The CDR3 DNA sequence: TGTGCCAGCAGCCAAGCGGGGGGGAGCGGCACAGATACGCAGTATTTT. Its protein is CASSQAGGSGTDTQYF.

The chain links TRBV14 to TRBJ2-1; D call uncertain. Deletions cut 2 bases from V and 12 bases from J, with 8 bases between. The length of the CDR3 is 11 residues. The germline gives CDR1 SGHDN, CDR2 FVKESK. The CDR3 DNA reads TGTGCCAGCAGCCAAATTTATTGGCAGTTCTTC. Protein: CASSQIYWQFF.

The chain couples TRBV28 to TRBJ1-5; a weak D match, TRBD1 (5 bases). Per the germline V gene, CDR1 is MDHEN and CDR2 is SYDVKM. V shed 5 bases and J shed 5 bases, with 13 bases lying between them. CDR3 length equals 14 residues. The CDR3 loop reads CASSPVRADQPQHF. The CDR3 DNA sequence: TGTGCCAGCAGTCCAGTCAGGGCCGATCAGCCCCAGCATTTT.

The chain couples TRBV10-3 to TRBJ2-7; TRBD2 is a possible D gene (5 bases). CDR3 length: 11 amino acids. Per germline, CDR1 ENHRY and CDR2 SYGVKD. V was shortened by 6 bases and J by 3 bases, with 6 bases between the two germline ends. The CDR3 loop is CAISRDYEQYF. The CDR3 DNA follows: TGTGCCATCAGCCGGGACTACGAGCAGTACTTC.

This clone turned up a few times. The V and J genes are TRBV28 and TRBJ1-5; D perhaps matches TRBD1 (5 bases). The CDR3 loop spans 13 amino acids. Trimming pared 8 bases from V and 7 bases from J, leaving 15 bases between. CDR1 is MDHEN and CDR2 is SYDVKM in the germline V gene. The CDR3 sequence: CASRDPGGQPQHF. CDR3 sequence (DNA): TGTGCCAGCCGGGACCCGGGAGGACAGCCCCAGCATTTT.

A few counts support this clone. The rearrangement uses TRBV27 and TRBJ2-3; D possibly corresponds to TRBD1 (6 bases). Germline V lookup: CDR1 MNHEY, CDR2 SMNVEV (reference sequence). V was cut by 7 bases and J by 2 bases, with 19 bases left in between. The CDR3 sequence is 16 residues long. The DNA of the CDR3 is TGTGCCAGCAATTCGCCGCACGGACAGTTCACAGATACGCAGTATTTT. This gives the protein CASNSPHGQFTDTQYF.

The chain combines TRBV7-3 with TRBJ1-1, with D hard to call. V lost 1 base, J lost 2 bases, and 8 bases lay in between. This CDR3 comprises 14 residues. CDR1 and CDR2 (germline): SGHTA, FQGTGA. The CDR3: CASSLNAGNTEAFF. The DNA for the CDR3 is TGTGCCAGCAGCTTAAATGCGGGCAACACTGAAGCTTTCTTT.

J is TRBJ2-3 and V is TRBV27; 12 positions agree with TRBD2. CDR3 length: 18 amino acids. Germline trimming cut 5 bases from V and 0 bases from J; bases unmatched to any gene: 9. CDR1 is MNHEY and CDR2 is SMNVEV in the germline V gene (reference sequence). CDR3 sequence (DNA): TGTGCCAGCAGTGGGCTAGCGGGAGGGGGTGCTAGCACAGATACGCAGTATTTT. It is translated as CASSGLAGGGASTDTQYF.

V usage is TRBV11-2 and J usage is TRBJ2-1, with 14 bases lining up with TRBD2. Trimming removed 8 bases from V and 10 bases from J; junction bases left unmatched: 7. Germline V CDR1 and CDR2: SGHAT, FQNNGV. The CDR3 is 14 residues long. The DNA for the CDR3 is TGTGCCAGCCCCCGGACTAGCGGGGGGACAGAGCAGTTCTTC. Protein: CASPRTSGGTEQFF.

The V and J genes are TRBV7-8 and TRBJ1-2; no reliable D call. Germline V gene lookup returns CDR1 SGHVS and CDR2 FQNEAQ. There are 13 residues in the CDR3. V lost 1 base and J 7 bases, leaving 10 bases between the germline ends. CDR3 in amino acids: CASSLGADLGYTF. The CDR3 DNA follows: TGTGCCAGCAGCTTAGGGGCAGACCTTGGCTACACCTTC.

V gene TRBV5-1 combines with J gene TRBJ2-5; TRBD1 matches at 9 bases. In germline, CDR1 is SGHRS, CDR2 YFSETQ. The J segment lost 4 bases and the V segment lost 0 bases, leaving 4 bases of the junction unmatched. This CDR3 has 15 amino acids. The DNA of the CDR3 is TGCGCCAGCAGCTTGGAGGGACAGGGTGGAGAGACCCAGTACTTC. Protein product: CASSLEGQGGETQYF.

The rearrangement uses TRBV12-3 or TRBV12-4 and TRBJ2-5, with 7 bases fitting TRBD1. This CDR3 contains 13 residues. V lost 6 bases, J lost 2 bases, and 3 bases stayed unmatched. The CDR3: CASSRDRQETQYF. The CDR3 region has the DNA TGTGCCAGCAGCCGGGACAGACAAGAGACCCAGTACTTC.

J is TRBJ2-5 and V is TRBV27, with 11 bases matching TRBD2. Germline V gene sequence: CDR1 MNHEY, CDR2 SMNVEV (reference sequence). This CDR3 is built from 16 residues. After removal of 4 bases from V and 5 bases from J, the junction contained 9 bases not matched to a gene. The DNA of the CDR3 is TGTGCCAGCAGTTCCTTAGCGGGAGGGCCGGGGGAGACCCAGTACTTC. Protein sequence: CASSSLAGGPGETQYF.

In DNA, the CDR3 is TGTGCCAGTAGTAGCCGATGGCTAGCGGGGGTAAATGAGCAGTTCTTC. Protein: CASSSRWLAGVNEQFF. The chain recombines TRBV19 with TRBJ2-1, with 10 bases that match TRBD2. V shed 4 bases, J shed 7 bases, and the junction held 10 bases outside the gene matches. The CDR3 contains 16 residues. Per germline, CDR1 LNHDA and CDR2 SQIVND (reference sequence).

The chain links TRBV5-6 to TRBJ2-7; weak D call: TRBD2 (5 bases). V lost 0 bases and J 7 bases, leaving 14 bases between the germline ends. The CDR3 consists of 14 residues. CDR1 is SGHDT, CDR2 YYEEEE, per germline. This CDR3 reads CASSLDSSSGEQYF. The CDR3 nucleotides read TGTGCCAGCAGCTTGGACAGTAGCTCGGGGGAGCAGTACTTC.

The chain combines TRBV2 with TRBJ1-5; TRBD1 matches 7 bases. Losses at the gene ends were 0 bases for V and 3 bases for J; bases not matched to a gene: 8. This CDR3 has 17 residues. Germline CDR1 and CDR2: SNHLY and FYNNEI. CDR3 protein: CASSEALGDRYNQPQHF. Here the CDR3 DNA reads TGTGCCAGCAGTGAAGCGCTAGGGGACAGATACAATCAGCCCCAGCATTTT.

This clone was seen repeatedly, ten times or more. This chain links TRBV28 with TRBJ2-7; 8 positions match TRBD1. The V and J ends lost 6 bases and 8 bases, in that order; junction bases with no gene match: 6. The CDR3 contains 12 residues. Germline V lookup: CDR1 MDHEN, CDR2 SYDVKM. The CDR3 loop is CASSQTGEQQYF. The DNA of the CDR3 is TGTGCCAGCAGCCAGACAGGGGAACAGCAGTACTTC.

The chain has TRBV7-8 and TRBJ1-5; D perhaps matches TRBD1 (6 bases). The CDR3 has 16 residues. Trimming removed 1 base at V and 3 bases at J, with 13 bases between. CDR1 is SGHVS and CDR2 is FQNEAQ in the germline V gene. As DNA, the CDR3 is TGTGCCAGCAGCTTAGGGGTAGGGGGATACAATCAGCCCCAGCATTTT. Translation gives CASSLGVGGYNQPQHF.

The gene calls are TRBV7-3 and TRBJ2-5; weak D call: TRBD1 (6 bases). This CDR3 comprises 16 residues. CDR1 and CDR2 from the germline V gene are SGHTA and FQGTGA. V shed 2 bases and J shed 1 base, with 14 bases lying between them. DNA of the CDR3: TGTGCCAGCAGCTTATCAGGGACAAGGGGCCAAGAGACCCAGTACTTC. Its translation: CASSLSGTRGQETQYF.